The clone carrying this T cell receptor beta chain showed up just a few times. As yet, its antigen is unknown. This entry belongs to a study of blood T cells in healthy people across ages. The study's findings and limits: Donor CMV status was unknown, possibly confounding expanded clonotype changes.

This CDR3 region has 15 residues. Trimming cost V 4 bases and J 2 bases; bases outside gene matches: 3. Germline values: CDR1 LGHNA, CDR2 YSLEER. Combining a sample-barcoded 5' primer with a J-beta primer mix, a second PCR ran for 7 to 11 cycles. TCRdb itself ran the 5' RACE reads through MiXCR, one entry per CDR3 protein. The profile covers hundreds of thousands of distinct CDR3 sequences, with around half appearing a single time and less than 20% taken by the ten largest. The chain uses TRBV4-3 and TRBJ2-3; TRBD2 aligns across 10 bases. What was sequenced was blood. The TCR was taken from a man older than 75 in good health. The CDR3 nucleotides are TGCGCCAGCAGCCGTGGACTAGCGGACACAGATACGCAGTATTTT. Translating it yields CASSRGLADTDTQYF.